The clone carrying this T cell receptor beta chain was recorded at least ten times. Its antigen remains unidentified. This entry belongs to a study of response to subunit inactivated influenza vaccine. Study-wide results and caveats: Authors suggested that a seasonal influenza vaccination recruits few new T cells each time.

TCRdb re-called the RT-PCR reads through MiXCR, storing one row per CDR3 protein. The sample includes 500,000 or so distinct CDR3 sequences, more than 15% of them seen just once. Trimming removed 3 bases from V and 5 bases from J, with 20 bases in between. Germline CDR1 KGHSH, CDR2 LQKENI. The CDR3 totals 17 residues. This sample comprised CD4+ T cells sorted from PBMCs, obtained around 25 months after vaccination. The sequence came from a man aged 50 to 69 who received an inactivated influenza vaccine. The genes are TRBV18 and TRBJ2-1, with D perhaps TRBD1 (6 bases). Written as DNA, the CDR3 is TGTGCCAGCTCACCGCCAATCGAGGACAGCGATCACAATGAGCAGTTCTTC. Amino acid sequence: CASSPPIEDSDHNEQFF.